These T cell receptor beta chains were read from a single sample in a study of OX40 agonist ivuxolimab in advanced cancers. Using immunoSEQ multiplex PCR, the repertoire was profiled, and TCRdb retains in-frame clones only, with some absent. Of fewer than 45,000 clones listed, less than 85% were seen once; the top ten hold around a sixth. The sample here was CD4+ or CD8+ T cells sorted from blood, taken in a trial of the OX40 agonist ivuxolimab. Every receptor here comes from an adult with an advanced solid tumor such as melanoma, head and neck, liver or kidney cancer. CDR3s include the opening cysteine and the closing phenylalanine or tryptophan. The order of the fields is clone size, D gene, CDR3 length, J gene, V gene, CDR3 protein, CDR3 DNA. The D gene is left open where the match is weak. Part of the rows lack a size; the others show once, few, many or a class for expanded clones.

clone size: NA
D gene: NA
CDR3 length: 14
J gene: TRBJ1-1
V gene: TRBV29-1
CDR3 protein: CSVEGGAENTEAFF
CDR3 DNA: TGCAGCGTTGAGGGGGGGGCAGAGAACACTGAAGCTTTCTTT

clone size: NA
D gene: NA
CDR3 length: 12
J gene: TRBJ1-2
V gene: TRBV10-3
CDR3 protein: CAISGGGDGYTF
CDR3 DNA: TGTGCCATCAGTGGTGGGGGTGACGGCTACACCTTC

clone size: NA
D gene: NA
CDR3 length: 15
J gene: TRBJ2-1
V gene: TRBV5-1
CDR3 protein: CASSLFSRSYNEQFF
CDR3 DNA: TGCGCCAGCAGCCTTTTCTCTCGCTCCTACAATGAGCAGTTCTTC

clone size: NA
D gene: NA
CDR3 length: 14
J gene: TRBJ2-3
V gene: TRBV6-5
CDR3 protein: CASSYRQTTDTQYF
CDR3 DNA: TGTGCCAGCAGTTACAGGCAGACCACAGATACGCAGTATTTT

clone size: NA
D gene: NA
CDR3 length: 15
J gene: TRBJ2-1
V gene: TRBV4-1
CDR3 protein: CASSQDPGAQNEQFF
CDR3 DNA: TGCGCCAGCAGCCAAGACCCGGGGGCGCAGAATGAGCAGTTCTTC

clone size: NA
D gene: NA
CDR3 length: 16
J gene: TRBJ2-7
V gene: TRBV5-1
CDR3 protein: CASSLGSGEVPYEQYF
CDR3 DNA: TGCGCCAGCAGCTTGGGGTCAGGGGAGGTTCCCTACGAGCAGTACTTC

clone size: medium-sized
D gene: TRBD1
CDR3 length: 20
J gene: TRBJ2-6
V gene: TRBV6-1
CDR3 protein: CASSDLNMGQGNSGANVLTF
CDR3 DNA: TGTGCCAGCAGTGACCTCAACATGGGACAGGGGAACTCTGGGGCCAACGTCCTGACTTTC

clone size: NA
D gene: TRBD1
CDR3 length: 16
J gene: TRBJ2-2
V gene: TRBV10-2
CDR3 protein: CASSEEGAESTGELFF
CDR3 DNA: TGCGCCAGCAGTGAAGAGGGGGCGGAAAGCACCGGGGAGCTGTTTTTT

clone size: once
D gene: TRBD2
CDR3 length: 16
J gene: TRBJ2-7
V gene: TRBV11-2
CDR3 protein: CASSPPASGSLREQYF
CDR3 DNA: TGTGCCAGCAGCCCCCCGGCTAGCGGAAGTCTACGAGAGCAGTACTTC

clone size: NA
D gene: TRBD2
CDR3 length: 16
J gene: TRBJ2-1
V gene: TRBV7-2
CDR3 protein: CASSWWTSGDYNEQFF
CDR3 DNA: TGTGCCAGCAGCTGGTGGACTAGCGGGGATTACAATGAGCAGTTCTTC

clone size: few
D gene: NA
CDR3 length: 13
J gene: TRBJ2-2
V gene: TRBV7-9
CDR3 protein: CASSLTPTGELFF
CDR3 DNA: TGTGCCAGCAGCTTAACCCCCACCGGGGAGCTGTTTTTT

clone size: NA
D gene: NA
CDR3 length: 14
J gene: TRBJ2-2
V gene: TRBV7-9
CDR3 protein: CASSSAPGTGELFF
CDR3 DNA: TGTGCCAGCAGCTCAGCCCCGGGGACCGGGGAGCTGTTTTTT

clone size: NA
D gene: NA
CDR3 length: 16
J gene: TRBJ2-5
V gene: TRBV19
CDR3 protein: CASSIGLLTYQETQYF
CDR3 DNA: TGTGCCAGTAGTATAGGGCTTCTCACGTACCAAGAGACCCAGTACTTC

clone size: NA
D gene: NA
CDR3 length: 13
J gene: TRBJ1-1
V gene: TRBV7-2
CDR3 protein: CASSFNLGAEAFF
CDR3 DNA: TGTGCCAGCAGCTTCAACCTTGGGGCTGAAGCTTTCTTT

clone size: NA
D gene: TRBD2
CDR3 length: 14
J gene: TRBJ2-1
V gene: TRBV5-1
CDR3 protein: CASLPGLAVNEQFF
CDR3 DNA: TGCGCCAGCTTACCGGGACTAGCGGTAAATGAGCAGTTCTTC

clone size: NA
D gene: NA
CDR3 length: 16
J gene: TRBJ2-6
V gene: TRBV4-3
CDR3 protein: CASSQDLGAGANVLTF
CDR3 DNA: TGCGCCAGCAGCCAAGATTTAGGGGCTGGGGCCAACGTCCTGACTTTC

clone size: few
D gene: NA
CDR3 length: 13
J gene: TRBJ1-1
V gene: TRBV7-9
CDR3 protein: CACALTEGTEAFF
CDR3 DNA: TGTGCCTGCGCTTTGACGGAAGGCACTGAAGCTTTCTTT

clone size: NA
D gene: NA
CDR3 length: 13
J gene: TRBJ1-1
V gene: TRBV6-5
CDR3 protein: CASRTGQNTEAFF
CDR3 DNA: TGTGCCAGCAGAACGGGGCAGAACACTGAAGCTTTCTTT

clone size: once
D gene: TRBD1
CDR3 length: 15
J gene: TRBJ2-1
V gene: TRBV28
CDR3 protein: CASSLGTDSYNEQFF
CDR3 DNA: TGTGCCAGCAGTTTAGGGACAGATTCCTACAATGAGCAGTTCTTC

clone size: medium-sized
D gene: NA
CDR3 length: 14
J gene: TRBJ1-1
V gene: TRBV2
CDR3 protein: CASSTQGEVTEAFF
CDR3 DNA: TGTGCCAGCAGCACACAGGGAGAGGTCACTGAAGCTTTCTTT

clone size: NA
D gene: NA
CDR3 length: 18
J gene: TRBJ1-2
V gene: TRBV28
CDR3 protein: CASRGPLSPAQLPGGYTF
CDR3 DNA: TGTGCCAGCCGGGGCCCGCTTTCGCCGGCGCAACTCCCTGGTGGCTACACCTTC

clone size: NA
D gene: TRBD2
CDR3 length: 17
J gene: TRBJ2-3
V gene: TRBV19
CDR3 protein: CASSLGLAGVLTDTQYF
CDR3 DNA: TGTGCCAGTAGTCTGGGACTAGCGGGAGTTCTCACAGATACGCAGTATTTT

clone size: NA
D gene: TRBD2
CDR3 length: 16
J gene: TRBJ2-1
V gene: TRBV4-3
CDR3 protein: CASSQDYAGGLNEQFF
CDR3 DNA: TGCGCCAGCAGCCAAGATTACGCGGGGGGGTTGAATGAGCAGTTCTTC

clone size: NA
D gene: TRBD2
CDR3 length: 15
J gene: TRBJ2-1
V gene: TRBV5-4
CDR3 protein: CASSRGGLAVHEQFF
CDR3 DNA: TGTGCCAGCAGCCGGGGGGGACTAGCGGTTCATGAGCAGTTCTTC

clone size: NA
D gene: NA
CDR3 length: 16
J gene: TRBJ1-1
V gene: TRBV13
CDR3 protein: CASSLDSPQIGREAFF
CDR3 DNA: TGTGCCAGCAGCTTAGACAGTCCTCAAATCGGCCGTGAAGCTTTCTTT

clone size: medium-sized
D gene: NA
CDR3 length: 18
J gene: TRBJ1-1
V gene: TRBV5-1
CDR3 protein: CASSLDGGHPGLNTEAFF
CDR3 DNA: TGCGCCAGCAGCTTGGATGGGGGCCACCCCGGGTTGAACACTGAAGCTTTCTTT

clone size: once
D gene: NA
CDR3 length: 16
J gene: TRBJ2-1
V gene: TRBV10-3
CDR3 protein: CAISVPGTWPINEQFF
CDR3 DNA: TGTGCCATCAGTGTTCCCGGGACTTGGCCTATTAATGAGCAGTTCTTC

clone size: NA
D gene: NA
CDR3 length: 15
J gene: TRBJ2-3
V gene: TRBV7-9
CDR3 protein: CASSFGTTSTDTQYF
CDR3 DNA: TGTGCCAGCAGCTTTGGAACGACTAGCACAGATACGCAGTATTTT